Included here is one TCR beta chain sequence, with context. This clonotype was detected only once. Its antigen is not yet known. Base qualities are missing; no much larger clone stands one base away. One read amounts to weak evidence. The data are from a study of patients and donors after allogeneic stem cell transplantation (dated by TCRdb to about 2020). V is shortened by 5 bases, J by 4 bases, and the region joining them spans 14 bases. From a lookup of the germline V gene (reference sequence), CDR1 and CDR2 are MNHNY and SVGAGI. Taken from cysteine to phenylalanine, the CDR3 has 14 residues. The only DNA kept is the CDR3, 42 bases in frame from the first base. Library construction relied on RT-PCR. The sample was run on a NextSeq 550. Starting from the raw public reads, TCRdb applied fastp trimming at Q25, assembled clones with MiXCR and retained in-frame beta chains. Merged by CDR3 protein, the rows form single entries marked with the most common genes and DNA. This sample gives fewer than 180,000 distinct CDR3 sequences in total; 30% to 45% of them show up just once. The leading ten clones occupy approximately 50% of the sample.

The specimen was blood, either unsorted or a sorted T cell fraction (not recorded which). The receptor's source is a human donor who was either an allogeneic HSCT recipient or a stem cell or donor lymphocyte infusion donor (not recorded which). It is not recorded whose cells these are; they may come from a transplant donor. Here the chain combines TRBV6-6 and TRBJ2-5; a weak D assignment points to TRBD2 (7 bases agree). The CDR3 amino acid sequence is: CASSDWGGGETQYF. The DNA sequence is as follows: TGTGCCAGCAGTGACTGGGGGGGCGGAGAGACCCAGTACTTC.